The 27 T cell receptor beta chains presented below share a single source sample, sequenced in a study of blood T cell repertoires in COVID-19. Libraries were prepared by immunoSEQ multiplex PCR; TCRdb keeps only in-frame clonotypes and omits some of them. The table includes 90,000 to 100,000 clones, around nine tenths detected once. Sequencing was done on a sample of peripheral blood. Source of these receptors: a man aged 50-59 years with acute or convalescent COVID-19.

V gene TRBV5-4 combines with J gene TRBJ2-7, with a tentative D call TRBD2 (6 bases). CDR1 is SGHNT, CDR2 YYREEE, per germline (reference sequence). V dropped 4 bases and J dropped 2 bases, with 13 bases sitting between them. The CDR3 runs to 14 residues. The CDR3 sequence: CASSPGGRPYEQYF. The CDR3 coding sequence is TGTGCCAGCAGCCCTGGGGGGAGACCCTACGAGCAGTACTTC.

This rearrangement joins TRBV2 to TRBJ1-3; D perhaps matches TRBD1 (6 bases). The length of the CDR3 is 13 residues. Trimming took 5 bases from V and 4 from J, leaving 9 bases between them. Germline CDR1 SNHLY, CDR2 FYNNEI. The CDR3 DNA reads TGTGCCAGCAGTCGGGACACGGGAAACACCATATATTTT. Encoded protein: CASSRDTGNTIYF.

This clone is a singleton in its sample. This sequence joins TRBV4-2 and TRBJ2-7; TRBD2 agrees at 9 bases. Germline V gives CDR1 LGHNA, CDR2 YNFKEQ. The CDR3 extends over 16 amino acids. Trimming removed 1 base from V and 4 bases from J; junction bases left unmatched: 8. Here the CDR3 reads CASSQGPSGNYYEQYF. CDR3 nucleotide sequence: TGTGCCAGCAGCCAAGGTCCTAGCGGGAACTATTACGAGCAGTACTTC.

The gene calls are TRBV24-1 and TRBJ2-3, with a tentative D call TRBD2 (5 bases). The germline gives CDR1 KGHDR, CDR2 SFDVKD. The CDR3 loop spans 17 amino acids. Trimming cost V 1 base and J 0 bases, with 13 bases left between them. Here the CDR3 reads CATSDFWESSSTDTQYF. The DNA for the CDR3 is TGTGCCACCAGTGATTTTTGGGAGTCCTCTAGCACAGATACGCAGTATTTT.

The chain has TRBV11-3 and TRBJ2-2; possible D gene TRBD2, 5 bases. Deletions cut 0 bases from V and 5 bases from J, with 7 bases between. The CDR3 consists of 14 residues. Germline V gives CDR1 SGHNT, CDR2 YENEEA. CDR3 loop: CASSLETGTGELFF. The DNA of the CDR3 is TGTGCCAGCAGCTTAGAAACGGGGACCGGGGAGCTGTTTTTT.

The chain combines TRBV6-5 with TRBJ1-2; D is perhaps TRBD1 (6 bases). CDR3 size: 15 residues. Germline lookup yields CDR1 MNHEY and CDR2 SVGAGI. Trimming took off 6 bases at V and 7 bases at J, with 21 bases between the two ends. CDR3 bases: TGTGCCAGCAGCCCGCGACCCACCGGGACATCTGGCTACACCTTC. Protein: CASSPRPTGTSGYTF.

The chain carries TRBV12-3 or TRBV12-4 and TRBJ2-7; D is uncertain. This CDR3 contains 12 residues. Trimming removed 5 bases from V and 3 bases from J, with 8 bases in between. For the CDR3, the DNA is TGTGCCAGCAGTACTGAAATCTACGAGCAGTACTTC. Translation gives CASSTEIYEQYF.

V usage is TRBV23-1 and J usage is TRBJ2-1, with TRBD2 identical over 8 bases. TRBV23-1 is known as an ORF, though its function is uncertain. The CDR3 is 15 residues long. The junction had 5 bases not matched to a gene; V was cut back by 0 bases and J by 7 bases. The CDR3 loop reads CASSQSWLAGNEQFF. DNA of the CDR3: TGCGCCAGCAGTCAATCGTGGCTAGCGGGTAATGAGCAGTTCTTC.

V usage is TRBV5-1 and J usage is TRBJ1-1, with 11 bases identical to TRBD1. CDR3 length equals 16 residues. The V segment lost 4 bases and the J segment 7 bases; nucleotides outside the gene matches: 12. Looked up from germline, CDR1 is SGHRS and CDR2 is YFSETQ. CDR3 protein: CASSVFRTGGRGEAFF. CDR3 DNA sequence: TGCGCCAGCAGCGTCTTTCGGACAGGGGGCCGAGGTGAAGCTTTCTTT.

CDR3 amino acids: CASSQGRDSSYEQYF. The CDR3 DNA follows: TGCGCCAGCAGCCAAGGAAGGGACAGCTCCTACGAGCAGTACTTC. The gene calls are TRBV4-1 and TRBJ2-7; 7 bases agree with TRBD1. With V trimmed by 1 base and J by 0 bases, 3 bases remained unmatched. CDR1 MGHRA and CDR2 YSYEKL come from the germline V gene. The CDR3 runs to 15 residues.

This clone was picked up a small number of times. The chain has TRBV6-5 and TRBJ1-1; D is possibly TRBD1 (6 bases). Per the germline V gene, CDR1 is MNHEY and CDR2 is SVGAGI. The germline V and J ends were trimmed by 2 bases and 10 bases, with 11 bases remaining between them. The CDR3 contains 12 residues. CDR3 residues: CASSYRGIGAFF. In DNA, the CDR3 is TGTGCCAGCAGTTACAGGGGGATTGGAGCTTTCTTT.

This clone has just a few counts. The rearrangement links TRBV19 to TRBJ1-5; D is uncertain. Trimming removed 3 bases at V and 0 bases at J, with 18 bases between. The CDR3 is 18 residues long. Germline assignment: CDR1 LNHDA and CDR2 SQIVND (reference sequence). CDR3 bases: TGTGCCAGTAGTATGCGAGGGCAGATCTTATATAGCAATCAGCCCCAGCATTTT. It translates to CASSMRGQILYSNQPQHF.

The chain uses TRBV3-1 (or the pseudogene TRBV3-2) and TRBJ2-7; 7 bases map to TRBD1. The V gene end was trimmed by 4 bases and the J gene end by 5 bases; junction bases not matched to a gene: 8. CDR1 and CDR2 from the germline V gene are LGHDT and YNNKEL (reference sequence). This CDR3 comprises 14 residues. The CDR3 spells CASSRRQGRDEQYF. CDR3 DNA sequence: TGTGCCAGCAGCCGAAGACAGGGTAGAGACGAGCAGTACTTC.

The chain uses TRBV7-9 and TRBJ2-2, with 7 bases aligning to TRBD1. The V segment lost 4 bases and the J segment 3 bases; nucleotides outside the gene matches: 2. Germline lookup yields CDR1 SEHNR and CDR2 FQNEAQ (reference sequence). The CDR3 has 14 residues. DNA for the CDR3: TGTGCCAGCAGCTCCGACAGGGACACCGGGGAGCTGTTTTTT. This encodes CASSSDRDTGELFF.

The V and J genes are TRBV3-1 (or the pseudogene TRBV3-2) and TRBJ1-5, with 7 bases that match TRBD1. Trimming took 3 bases from V and 3 from J; bases not matched to a gene: 5. This CDR3 contains 15 residues. Per germline, CDR1 LGHDT and CDR2 YNNKEL (reference sequence). CDR3 amino acids: CASSHPGQSNQPQHF. CDR3 bases: TGTGCCAGCAGCCATCCGGGACAGTCCAATCAGCCCCAGCATTTT.

This chain joins TRBV19 and TRBJ1-4; no firm D call. The germline V and J ends were trimmed by 2 bases and 6 bases, with 19 bases remaining between them. Germline V gene sequence: CDR1 LNHDA, CDR2 SQIVND (reference sequence). There are 17 residues in the CDR3. The CDR3 DNA reads TGTGCCAGTAGTATAATGGGGATGGGAGTCGGGGATGAAAAACTGTTTTTT. Amino acid sequence: CASSIMGMGVGDEKLFF.

Here the CDR3 reads CASSEQAKQPQHF. CDR3 bases: TGTGCCAGCAGTGAACAGGCAAAGCAGCCCCAGCATTTT. The rearrangement joins TRBV2 to TRBJ1-5; D remains ambiguous. The CDR3 consists of 13 residues. Trimming cost V 2 bases and J 7 bases, with 9 bases left between them. Germline CDR1 reads SNHLY; CDR2 reads FYNNEI.

This chain links TRBV9 with TRBJ2-2, with 13 nucleotides matching TRBD2. CDR3 length: 17 amino acids. Germline CDR1 is SGDLS and CDR2 is YYNGEE. J lost 3 bases, V lost 3 bases, and 5 bases had no gene match. The DNA for the CDR3 is TGTGCCAGCAGCGCCCCACTAGCGGGAGGGGACACCGGGGAGCTGTTTTTT. It codes for CASSAPLAGGDTGELFF.

Details on this clone: Other nucleotide sequences from this sample produce the same CDR3. The chain couples TRBV5-1 to TRBJ2-7; 9 bases align to TRBD1. CDR1 SGHRS and CDR2 YFSETQ come from the germline V gene. V shed 2 bases and J 2 bases; nucleotides not matched to a gene: 2. The length of the CDR3 is 14 residues. The CDR3 region has the DNA TGCGCCAGCAGCTTAGGGACAGGGACCTACGAGCAGTACTTC. As protein: CASSLGTGTYEQYF.

The J gene is TRBJ1-1, the V gene TRBV12-3 or TRBV12-4; possible D gene TRBD1, 6 bases. Trimming took off 8 bases at V and 0 bases at J, with 10 bases between the two ends. This CDR3 comprises 13 residues. Here the CDR3 reads CASRTVMNTEAFF. As DNA, the CDR3 is TGTGCCAGCCGGACAGTTATGAACACTGAAGCTTTCTTT.

The chain links TRBV11-3 to TRBJ2-7, with D possibly matching TRBD2 (6 bases). Germline CDR1 reads SGHNT; CDR2 reads YENEEA. V was pared by 6 bases and J by 1 base, with 10 bases between. CDR3 length equals 13 residues. Here the CDR3 DNA reads TGTGCCAGCAGTTCCGGACTATCCTACGAGCAGTACTTC. Its protein is CASSSGLSYEQYF.

This clone was seen a handful of times. The chain has TRBV14 and TRBJ2-7, with D possibly TRBD2 on 5 matching bases. Germline CDR1 is SGHDN and CDR2 is FVKESK. V lost 2 bases and J lost 5, with 10 bases in between. There are 13 residues in the CDR3. CDR3 region: CASSQSLVHEQYF. CDR3 bases: TGTGCCAGCAGCCAATCACTAGTACACGAGCAGTACTTC.

This chain links TRBV29-1 with TRBJ2-7, with 8 bases that match TRBD1. Germline loops: CDR1 SQVTM, CDR2 ANQGSEA. The CDR3 is 13 amino acids. V was clipped by 4 bases and J by 0 bases; unmatched bases: 2. CDR3 in DNA: TGCAGCGTTGGGACAGGGAGCTCCTACGAGCAGTACTTC. Its protein product is CSVGTGSSYEQYF.

The chain has TRBV18 and TRBJ1-2, with 7 bases identical to TRBD1. Germline CDR1 is KGHSH and CDR2 is LQKENI. V shed 6 bases, J shed 5 bases, and the junction held 9 bases outside the gene matches. This CDR3 is 14 amino acids long. Here the CDR3 DNA reads TGTGCCAGCTCCCCTGGACAGGAAACATATGGCTACACCTTC. This codes for CASSPGQETYGYTF.

The CDR3 protein is CASSVSGTDLMNTEAFF. In DNA, the CDR3 is TGTGCCAGCAGTGTTTCCGGGACAGACTTAATGAACACTGAAGCTTTCTTT. The chain uses TRBV27 and TRBJ1-1; 7 bases match TRBD1. The CDR3 runs 17 residues. V trimming: 5 bases; J trimming: 0 bases; junction bases outside the gene matches: 12. Germline V gene data show CDR1 as MNHEY and CDR2 as SMNVEV (reference sequence).

The gene calls are TRBV6-1 and TRBJ2-5, with 9 bases fitting TRBD2. This CDR3 comprises 18 residues. Germline lookup yields CDR1 MNHNS and CDR2 SASEGT. Germline trimming cut 0 bases from V and 3 bases from J; bases unmatched to any gene: 11. For the CDR3, the DNA is TGTGCCAGCAGTGAAGCGGTCCTAGCGGGATGGGTTAAAGAGACCCAGTACTTC. This codes for CASSEAVLAGWVKETQYF.

The chain couples TRBV4-2 to TRBJ2-1; the D gene is possibly TRBD2 (6 bases). The CDR3 has 15 residues. Trimming shortened V by 3 bases and J by 3 bases, and 12 bases separated the two germline ends. Per the germline V gene, CDR1 is LGHNA and CDR2 is YNFKEQ. The CDR3 spells CASSQIVDYYNEQFF. The CDR3, as DNA: TGTGCCAGCAGCCAGATAGTGGACTACTACAATGAGCAGTTCTTC.